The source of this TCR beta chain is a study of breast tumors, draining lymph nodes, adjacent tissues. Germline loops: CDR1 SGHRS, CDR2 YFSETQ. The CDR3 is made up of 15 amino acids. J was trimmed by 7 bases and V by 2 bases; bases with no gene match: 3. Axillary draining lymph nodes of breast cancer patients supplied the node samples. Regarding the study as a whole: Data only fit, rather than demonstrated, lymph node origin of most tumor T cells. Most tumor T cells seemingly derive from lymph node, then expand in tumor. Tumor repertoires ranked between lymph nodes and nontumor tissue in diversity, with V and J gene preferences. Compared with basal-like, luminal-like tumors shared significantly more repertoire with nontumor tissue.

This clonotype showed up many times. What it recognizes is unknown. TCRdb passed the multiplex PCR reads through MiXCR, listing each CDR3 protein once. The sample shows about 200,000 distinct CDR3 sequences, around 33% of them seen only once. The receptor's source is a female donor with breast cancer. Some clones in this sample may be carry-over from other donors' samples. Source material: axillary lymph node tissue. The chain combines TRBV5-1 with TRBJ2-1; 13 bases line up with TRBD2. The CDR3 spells CASSLLLAGGNEQFF. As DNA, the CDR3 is TGCGCCAGCAGCTTATTACTAGCGGGAGGGAATGAGCAGTTCTTC. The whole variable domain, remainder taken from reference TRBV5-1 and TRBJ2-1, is KAGVTQTPRYLIKTRGQQVTLSCSPISGHRSVSWYQQTPGQGLQFLFEYFSETQRNKGNFPGRFSGRQFSNSRSEMNVSTLELGDSALYLCASSLLLAGGNEQFFGPGTRLTVL.